This TCR beta chain comes out of a study of CD8 T cells in ankylosing spondylitis. General observations from the study: Among TCR beta sequences, a motif of eight highly homologous variants appeared characteristic of ankylosing spondylitis blood.

TCRdb used MiXCR to reprocess the 5' RACE reads, holding one entry per CDR3 protein. In the table there are around 130,000 distinct CDR3 sequences, approximately 10% of which are singletons. This clonotype appeared a few times. Its target is not known. The CDR3 is 13 residues long. The germline V and J ends were trimmed by 3 bases and 12 bases, with 15 bases remaining between them. The V gene is TRBV23-1, the J gene TRBJ2-1; D may be TRBD1 (6 bases). TRBV23-1 counts as an open reading frame of uncertain function. This TCR was sampled from a male donor with ankylosing spondylitis or in good health (not recorded which). Sequencing was carried out using blood, either unsorted or a sorted T cell fraction (not recorded which). In nucleotides, the CDR3 is TGCGCCAGCAGTCACCCAGTGCAGGGGCGGCAGTTCTTC. It translates to CASSHPVQGRQFF.